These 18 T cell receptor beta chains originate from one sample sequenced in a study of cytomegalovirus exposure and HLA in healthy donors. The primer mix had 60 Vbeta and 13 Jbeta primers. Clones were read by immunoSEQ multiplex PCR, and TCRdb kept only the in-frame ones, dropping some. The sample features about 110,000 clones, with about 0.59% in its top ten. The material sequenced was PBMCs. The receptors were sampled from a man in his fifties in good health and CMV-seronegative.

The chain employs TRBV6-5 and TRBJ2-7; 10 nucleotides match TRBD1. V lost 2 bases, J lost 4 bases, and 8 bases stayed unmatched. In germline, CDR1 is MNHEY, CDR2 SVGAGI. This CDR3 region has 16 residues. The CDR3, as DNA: TGTGCCAGCAGTTACCCTTCCGGGACAGGGGTATACGAGCAGTACTTC. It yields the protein CASSYPSGTGVYEQYF.

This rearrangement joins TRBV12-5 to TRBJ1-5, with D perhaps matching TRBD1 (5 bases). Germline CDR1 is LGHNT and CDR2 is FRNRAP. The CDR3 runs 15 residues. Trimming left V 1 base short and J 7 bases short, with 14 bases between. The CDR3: CASGLGGMAGQPQHF. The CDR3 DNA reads TGTGCTAGTGGTTTGGGCGGAATGGCAGGGCAGCCCCAGCATTTT.

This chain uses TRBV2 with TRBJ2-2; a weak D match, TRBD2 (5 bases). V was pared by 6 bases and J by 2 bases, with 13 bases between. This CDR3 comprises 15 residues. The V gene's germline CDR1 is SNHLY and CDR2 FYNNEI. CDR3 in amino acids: CASRPLVRNTGELFF. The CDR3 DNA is TGTGCCAGCAGGCCACTAGTAAGAAACACCGGGGAGCTGTTTTTT.

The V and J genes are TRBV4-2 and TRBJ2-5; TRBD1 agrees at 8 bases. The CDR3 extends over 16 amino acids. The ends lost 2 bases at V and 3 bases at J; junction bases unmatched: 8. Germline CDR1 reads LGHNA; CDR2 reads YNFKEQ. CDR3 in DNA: TGTGCCAGCAGCCAAAGATGGGGACAGGAGAAAGAGACCCAGTACTTC. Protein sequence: CASSQRWGQEKETQYF.

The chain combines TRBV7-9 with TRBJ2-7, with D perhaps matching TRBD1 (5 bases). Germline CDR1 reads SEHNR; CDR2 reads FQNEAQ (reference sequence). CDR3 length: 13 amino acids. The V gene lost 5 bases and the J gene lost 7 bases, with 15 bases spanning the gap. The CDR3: CASSRSTAMEQYF. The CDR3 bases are TGTGCCAGCAGCCGTTCGACAGCGATGGAGCAGTACTTC.

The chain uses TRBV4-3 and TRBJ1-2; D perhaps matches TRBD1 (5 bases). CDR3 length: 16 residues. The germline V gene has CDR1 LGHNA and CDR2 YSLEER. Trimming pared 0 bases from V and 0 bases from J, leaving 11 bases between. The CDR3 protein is CASSQEGSGANYGYTF. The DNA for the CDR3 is TGCGCCAGCAGCCAAGAAGGCTCGGGGGCTAACTATGGCTACACCTTC.

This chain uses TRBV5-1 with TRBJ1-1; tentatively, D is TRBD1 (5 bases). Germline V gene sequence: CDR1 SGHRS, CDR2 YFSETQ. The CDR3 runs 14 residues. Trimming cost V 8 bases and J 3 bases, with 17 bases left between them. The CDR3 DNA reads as TGCGCCAGTTCCACTGGAGGGGAGGACACTGAAGCTTTCTTT. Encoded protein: CASSTGGEDTEAFF. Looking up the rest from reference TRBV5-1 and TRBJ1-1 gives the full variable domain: KAGVTQTPRYLIKTRGQQVTLSCSPISGHRSVSWYQQTPGQGLQFLFEYFSETQRNKGNFPGRFSGRQFSNSRSEMNVSTLELGDSALYLCASSTGGEDTEAFFGQGTRLTVV.

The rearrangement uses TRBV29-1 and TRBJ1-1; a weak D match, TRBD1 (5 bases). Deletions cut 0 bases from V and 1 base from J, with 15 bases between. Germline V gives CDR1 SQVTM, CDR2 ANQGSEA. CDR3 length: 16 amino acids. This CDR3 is CSVEDRQGLRNTEAFF. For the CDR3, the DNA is TGCAGCGTTGAAGATCGGCAGGGTCTAAGGAACACTGAAGCTTTCTTT.

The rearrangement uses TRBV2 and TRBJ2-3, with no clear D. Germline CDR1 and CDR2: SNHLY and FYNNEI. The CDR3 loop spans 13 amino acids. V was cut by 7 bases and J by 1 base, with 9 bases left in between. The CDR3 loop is CASNYPGTDTQYF. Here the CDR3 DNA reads TGTGCCAGCAACTATCCAGGCACAGATACGCAGTATTTT. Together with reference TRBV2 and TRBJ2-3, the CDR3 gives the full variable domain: EPEVTQTPSHQVTQMGQEVILRCVPISNHLYFYWYRQILGQKVEFLVSFYNNEISEKSEIFDDQFSVERPDGSNFTLKIRSTKLEDSAMYFCASNYPGTDTQYFGPGTRLTVL.

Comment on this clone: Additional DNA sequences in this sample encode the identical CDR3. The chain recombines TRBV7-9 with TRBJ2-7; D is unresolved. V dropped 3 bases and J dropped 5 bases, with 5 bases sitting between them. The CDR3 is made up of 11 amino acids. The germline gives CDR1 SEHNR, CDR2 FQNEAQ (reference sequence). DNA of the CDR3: TGTGCCAGCAGCTTCCGGGACGAGCAGTACTTC. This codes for CASSFRDEQYF.

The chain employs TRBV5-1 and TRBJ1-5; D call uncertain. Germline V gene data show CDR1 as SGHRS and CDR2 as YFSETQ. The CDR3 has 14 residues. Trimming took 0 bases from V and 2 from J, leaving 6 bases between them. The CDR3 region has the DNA TGCGCCAGCAGCTTGGATCCGGGCAATCAGCCCCAGCATTTT. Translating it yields CASSLDPGNQPQHF.

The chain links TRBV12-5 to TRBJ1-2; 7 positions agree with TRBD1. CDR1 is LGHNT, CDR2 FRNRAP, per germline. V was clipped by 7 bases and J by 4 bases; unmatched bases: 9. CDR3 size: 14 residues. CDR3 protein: CASVGDRDSYGYTF. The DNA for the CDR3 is TGTGCTAGTGTTGGGGACAGAGATTCCTATGGCTACACCTTC.

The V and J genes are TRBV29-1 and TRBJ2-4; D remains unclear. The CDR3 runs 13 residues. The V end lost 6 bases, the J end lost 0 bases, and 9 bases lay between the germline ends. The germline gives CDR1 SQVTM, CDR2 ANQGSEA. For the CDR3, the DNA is TGCAGCGTGGAGACTGTAGCCAAAAACATTCAGTACTTC. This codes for CSVETVAKNIQYF.

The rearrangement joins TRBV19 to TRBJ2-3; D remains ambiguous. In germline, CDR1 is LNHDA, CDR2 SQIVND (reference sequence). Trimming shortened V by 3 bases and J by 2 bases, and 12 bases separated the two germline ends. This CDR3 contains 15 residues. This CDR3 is CASSIDLEVTDTQYF. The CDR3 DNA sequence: TGTGCCAGTAGTATTGACTTAGAAGTCACAGATACGCAGTATTTT.

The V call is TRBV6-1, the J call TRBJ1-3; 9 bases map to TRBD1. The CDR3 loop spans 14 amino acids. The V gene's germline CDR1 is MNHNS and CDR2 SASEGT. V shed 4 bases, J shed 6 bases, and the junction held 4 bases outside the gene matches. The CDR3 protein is CASSGDRVVNTIYF. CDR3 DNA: TGTGCCAGCAGTGGGGACAGGGTGGTAAACACCATATATTTT.

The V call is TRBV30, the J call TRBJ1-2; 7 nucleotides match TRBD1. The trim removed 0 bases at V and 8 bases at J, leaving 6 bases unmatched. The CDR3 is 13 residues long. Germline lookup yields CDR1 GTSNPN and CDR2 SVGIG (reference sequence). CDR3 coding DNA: TGTGCCTGGAGTGTAGGCAGGGGGGACGGCTACACCTTC. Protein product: CAWSVGRGDGYTF.

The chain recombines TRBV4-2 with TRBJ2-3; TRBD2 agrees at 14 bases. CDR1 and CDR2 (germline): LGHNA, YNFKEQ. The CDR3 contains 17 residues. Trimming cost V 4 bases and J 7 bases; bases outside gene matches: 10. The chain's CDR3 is CASSLAGTSGSGYTQYF. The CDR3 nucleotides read TGTGCCAGCAGCCTCGCTGGGACTAGCGGGAGTGGGTATACGCAGTATTTT.

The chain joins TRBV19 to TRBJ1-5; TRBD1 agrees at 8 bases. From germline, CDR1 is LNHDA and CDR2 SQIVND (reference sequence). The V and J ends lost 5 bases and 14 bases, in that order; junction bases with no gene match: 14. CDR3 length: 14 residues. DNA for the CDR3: TGTGCCAGTAGTCCCGGGACAGGAGCGCCCCCGGAGCATTTT. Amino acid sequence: CASSPGTGAPPEHF.